What follows are 14 T cell receptor beta chains derived from one specimen sequenced in a study of cytomegalovirus exposure and HLA in healthy donors. Primers: 60 Vbeta forward and 13 Jbeta reverse. The repertoire was sequenced with immunoSEQ multiplex PCR; TCRdb's copy has only in-frame clones and lacks some. The data hold roughly 120,000 clones, with 8% to 10% observed a single time. The sample was PBMCs. The receptors originated from a man aged 25 to 40 in good health and CMV-seronegative.

The chain employs TRBV6-1 and TRBJ2-2; D may be TRBD2 (6 bases). CDR1 is MNHNS, CDR2 SASEGT, per germline. The V end lost 6 bases, the J end lost 6 bases, and 17 bases lay between the germline ends. The CDR3 is 15 amino acids. CDR3 nucleotide sequence: TGTGCCAGCAGCACCCCTACTAGCTCCCCCGGGGAGCTGTTTTTT. Encoded protein: CASSTPTSSPGELFF.

The genes are TRBV28 and TRBJ2-7, with 10 bases lining up with TRBD2. V shed 7 bases and J 1 base; nucleotides not matched to a gene: 7. The CDR3 has 15 residues. The germline V gene encodes CDR1 MDHEN and CDR2 SYDVKM. The CDR3, as DNA: TGTGCCAGCACCGCTAGGACTAGCGGATCCTACGAGCAGTACTTC. Protein product: CASTARTSGSYEQYF.

A few counts support this clone. V usage is TRBV7-9 and J usage is TRBJ2-2; TRBD2 aligns across 11 bases. CDR1 is SEHNR and CDR2 is FQNEAQ in the germline V gene (reference sequence). CDR3 length equals 16 residues. V lost 3 bases, J lost 4 bases, and 4 bases stayed unmatched. The CDR3 is CASSFPGTSGTGELFF. The CDR3 bases are TGTGCCAGCAGCTTCCCCGGGACTAGCGGCACCGGGGAGCTGTTTTTT. Using reference TRBV7-9 and TRBJ2-2 for the parts outside the CDR3, the full variable domain is DTGVSQNPRHKITKRGQNVTFRCDPISEHNRLYWYRQTLGQGPEFLTYFQNEAQLEKSRLLSDRFSAERPKGSFSTLEIQRTEQGDSAMYLCASSFPGTSGTGELFFGEGSRLTVL.

On this clone: The DNA is omitted, as the CDR3 cannot be located on it reliably, and the CDR3 follows TCRdb's listing. This chain uses TRBV30 with TRBJ2-5; TRBD2, the table's D call, lacks a check against the DNA. The CDR3 totals 11 residues, both ends included. Germline CDR1 GTSNPN, CDR2 SVGIG (reference sequence). CDR3 sequence: CAWSVGGGSNF.

This chain connects TRBV5-4 to TRBJ2-7, with D maybe TRBD1 (5 bases). Per the germline V gene, CDR1 is SGHNT and CDR2 is YYREEE (reference sequence). V was cut by 1 base and J by 1 base, with 12 bases left in between. The CDR3 totals 15 residues. The DNA for the CDR3 is TGTGCCAGCAGCTTGTATGGCAGGGATTCCTACGAGCAGTACTTC. Amino acids: CASSLYGRDSYEQYF.

This clone was seen a few times. This sequence joins TRBV27 and TRBJ2-7, with 8 bases matching TRBD2. V lost 5 bases and J lost 6; bases outside the gene matches: 12. In germline, CDR1 is MNHEY, CDR2 SMNVEV (reference sequence). The CDR3 is made up of 15 amino acids. CDR3: CASSLGGRSSLEQYF. The CDR3 region has the DNA TGTGCCAGCAGTCTCGGCGGGAGGAGTTCGCTCGAGCAGTACTTC.

This clone was seen only a few times. The rearrangement uses TRBV20-1 and TRBJ2-7; D may be TRBD2 (6 bases). The CDR3 loop spans 11 amino acids. Between the trimmed V and J ends, which lost 6 bases and 6 bases, there was a span of 12 bases. CDR1 and CDR2 from the germline V gene are DFQATT and SNEGSKA (reference sequence). CDR3 sequence reads: CSAMGLSEQYF. CDR3 nucleotides: TGCAGTGCCATGGGACTGAGCGAGCAGTACTTC.

This clone has just a few counts. The rearrangement uses TRBV6-5 and TRBJ1-5; TRBD1 might be the D (5 bases). CDR1 and CDR2 (germline): MNHEY, SVGAGI. The CDR3 has 13 amino acids. V lost 5 bases and J lost 2, with 7 bases in between. The CDR3 sequence: CASSTGGNQPQHF. CDR3 bases: TGTGCCAGCAGTACAGGAGGCAATCAGCCCCAGCATTTT.

This clone was seen a few times. The chain has TRBV2 and TRBJ1-5, with 7 nucleotides matching TRBD1. Germline V gene lookup returns CDR1 SNHLY and CDR2 FYNNEI. Trimming at V came to 3 bases and at J to 5 bases, leaving 10 bases not matched to a gene. The CDR3 is 16 residues long. The CDR3 coding sequence is TGTGCCAGCAGTGATCGGGCCCAGGGGGATTATCAGCCCCAGCATTTT. It translates to CASSDRAQGDYQPQHF.

The rearrangement joins TRBV14 to TRBJ1-1; 8 positions match TRBD1. J was trimmed by 4 bases and V by 4 bases; bases with no gene match: 2. The germline V gene encodes CDR1 SGHDN and CDR2 FVKESK. The CDR3 extends over 13 amino acids. The CDR3 nucleotides read TGTGCCAGCAGCCGAACAGGGGGCACTGAAGCTTTCTTT. It codes for CASSRTGGTEAFF.

The V call is TRBV7-6, the J call TRBJ2-6; D ambiguous. CDR3 length: 19 residues. The ends were cut back, 5 bases at V and 2 bases at J, with 22 bases in the middle. CDR1 SGHVS and CDR2 FNYEAQ come from the germline V gene. The CDR3 DNA sequence: TGTGCCAGCAGCCCAGCAAACCAACATAGGAGTACTGGGGCCAACGTCCTGACTTTC. Protein sequence: CASSPANQHRSTGANVLTF. Full variable domain (remainder filled in from reference TRBV7-6 and TRBJ2-6): GAGVSQSPRYKVTKRGQDVALRCDPISGHVSLYWYRQALGQGPEFLTYFNYEAQQDKSGLPNDRFSAERPEGSISTLTIQRTEQRDSAMYRCASSPANQHRSTGANVLTFGAGSRLTVL.

This clone occurred a few times. The V gene is TRBV7-2, the J gene TRBJ2-5; TRBD2 agrees at 7 bases. Per the germline V gene, CDR1 is SGHTA and CDR2 is FQGNSA. With 2 bases clipped from V and 3 bases from J, the junction kept 12 bases outside the gene matches. This CDR3 is 17 amino acids long. The CDR3 coding sequence is TGTGCCAGCAGCTTACGAGGGATAGGGACTAAAAAAGAGACCCAGTACTTC. It translates to CASSLRGIGTKKETQYF.

The chain uses TRBV9 and TRBJ2-2; 7 bases line up with TRBD2. Per the germline V gene, CDR1 is SGDLS and CDR2 is YYNGEE. CDR3 size: 14 residues. The junction had 3 bases not matched to a gene; V was cut back by 0 bases and J by 7 bases. The CDR3 spells CASSVGGGNGELFF. The CDR3 DNA is TGTGCCAGCAGCGTAGGGGGGGGGAACGGGGAGCTGTTTTTT.

The rearrangement links TRBV7-2 to TRBJ2-3, with 12 bases that match TRBD2. The CDR3 totals 14 residues. The V segment lost 9 bases and the J segment 1 base; nucleotides outside the gene matches: 2. The V gene's germline CDR1 is SGHTA and CDR2 FQGNSA. DNA for the CDR3: TGTGCCAGTAGACTAGCGGGGGGCACAGATACGCAGTATTTT. It yields the protein CASRLAGGTDTQYF.